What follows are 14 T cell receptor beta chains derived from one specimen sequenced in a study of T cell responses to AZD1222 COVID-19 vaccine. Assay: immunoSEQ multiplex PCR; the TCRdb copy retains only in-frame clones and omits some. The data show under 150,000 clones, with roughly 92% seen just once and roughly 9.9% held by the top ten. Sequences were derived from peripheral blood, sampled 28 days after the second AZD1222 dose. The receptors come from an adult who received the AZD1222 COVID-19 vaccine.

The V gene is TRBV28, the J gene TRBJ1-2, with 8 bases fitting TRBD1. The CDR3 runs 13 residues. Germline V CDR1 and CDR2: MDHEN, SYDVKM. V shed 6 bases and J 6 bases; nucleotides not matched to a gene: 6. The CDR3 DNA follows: TGTGCCAGCAGCTCAGGACAGGGTGATGGCTACACCTTC. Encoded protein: CASSSGQGDGYTF.

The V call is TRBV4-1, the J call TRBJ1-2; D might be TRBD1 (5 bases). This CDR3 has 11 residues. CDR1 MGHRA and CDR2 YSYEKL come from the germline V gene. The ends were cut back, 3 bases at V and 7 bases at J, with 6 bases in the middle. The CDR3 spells CASSQGLGYTF. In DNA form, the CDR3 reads TGCGCCAGCAGCCAGGGGCTTGGCTACACCTTC.

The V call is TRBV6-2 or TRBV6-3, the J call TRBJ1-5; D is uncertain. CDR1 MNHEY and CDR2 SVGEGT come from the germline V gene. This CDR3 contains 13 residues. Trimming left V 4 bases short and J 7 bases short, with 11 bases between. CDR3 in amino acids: CASSSDSWQPQHF. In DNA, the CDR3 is TGTGCCAGCAGTTCGGACTCATGGCAGCCCCAGCATTTT.

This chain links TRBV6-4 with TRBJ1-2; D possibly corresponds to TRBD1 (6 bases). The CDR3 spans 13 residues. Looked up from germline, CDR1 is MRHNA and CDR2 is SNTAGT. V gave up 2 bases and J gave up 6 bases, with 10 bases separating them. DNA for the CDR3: TGTGCCAGCAGTGACAAGGAGGGGGATGGCTACACCTTC. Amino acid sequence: CASSDKEGDGYTF.

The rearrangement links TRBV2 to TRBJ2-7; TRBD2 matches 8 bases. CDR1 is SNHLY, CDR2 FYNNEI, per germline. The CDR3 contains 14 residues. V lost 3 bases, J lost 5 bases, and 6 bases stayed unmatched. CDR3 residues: CASSEGAGDDEQYF. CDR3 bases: TGTGCCAGCAGTGAGGGAGCGGGAGACGACGAGCAGTACTTC.

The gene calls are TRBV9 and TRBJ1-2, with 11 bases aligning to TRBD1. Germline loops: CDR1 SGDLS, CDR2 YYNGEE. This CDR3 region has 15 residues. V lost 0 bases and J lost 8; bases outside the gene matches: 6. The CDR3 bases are TGTGCCAGCAGCGTAGCCGGGACAGGGGGTAGCGGCTACACCTTC. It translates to CASSVAGTGGSGYTF.

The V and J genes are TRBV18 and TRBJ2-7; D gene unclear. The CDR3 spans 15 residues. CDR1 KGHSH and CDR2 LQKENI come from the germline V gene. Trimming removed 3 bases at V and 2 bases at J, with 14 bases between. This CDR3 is CASSPGSNPAYEQYF. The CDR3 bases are TGTGCCAGCTCACCGGGGTCCAATCCGGCCTACGAGCAGTACTTC. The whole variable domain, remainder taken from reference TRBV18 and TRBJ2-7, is NAGVMQNPRHLVRRRGQEARLRCSPMKGHSHVYWYRQLPEEGLKFMVYLQKENIIDESGMPKERFSAEFPKEGPSILRIQQVVRGDSAAYFCASSPGSNPAYEQYFGPGTRLTVT.

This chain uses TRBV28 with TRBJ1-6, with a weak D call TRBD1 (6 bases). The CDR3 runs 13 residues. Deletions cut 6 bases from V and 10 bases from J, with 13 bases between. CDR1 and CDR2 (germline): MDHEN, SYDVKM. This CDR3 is CASRAGARSPLHF. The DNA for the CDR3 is TGTGCCAGCAGAGCAGGGGCGAGGTCACCCCTCCACTTT. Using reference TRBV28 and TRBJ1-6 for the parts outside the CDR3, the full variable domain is DVKVTQSSRYLVKRTGEKVFLECVQDMDHENMFWYRQDPGLGLRLIYFSYDVKMKEKGDIPEGYSVSREKKERFSLILESASTNQTSMYLCASRAGARSPLHFGNGTRLTVT.

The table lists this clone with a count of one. Here the CDR3 reads CASSYNRGGYGYTF. CDR3 coding DNA: TGTGCCAGCAGTTACAATCGGGGGGGCTATGGCTACACCTTC. This chain joins TRBV6-5 and TRBJ1-2; TRBD1 might be the D (5 bases). Trimming removed 2 bases at V and 4 bases at J, with 11 bases between. CDR1 is MNHEY, CDR2 SVGAGI, per germline. The CDR3 sequence is 14 residues long.

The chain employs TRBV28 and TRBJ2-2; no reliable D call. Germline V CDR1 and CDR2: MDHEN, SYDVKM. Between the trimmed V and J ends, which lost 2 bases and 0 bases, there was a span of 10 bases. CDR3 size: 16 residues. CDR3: CASSLERPSNTGELFF. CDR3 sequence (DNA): TGTGCCAGCAGTTTAGAAAGGCCTTCGAACACCGGGGAGCTGTTTTTT.

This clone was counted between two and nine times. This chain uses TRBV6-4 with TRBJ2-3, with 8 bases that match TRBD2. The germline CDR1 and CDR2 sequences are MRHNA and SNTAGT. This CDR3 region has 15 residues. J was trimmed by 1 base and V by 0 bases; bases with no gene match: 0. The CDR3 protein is CASSDSLAGTDTQYF. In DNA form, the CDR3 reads TGTGCCAGCAGTGACTCACTAGCGGGCACAGATACGCAGTATTTT.

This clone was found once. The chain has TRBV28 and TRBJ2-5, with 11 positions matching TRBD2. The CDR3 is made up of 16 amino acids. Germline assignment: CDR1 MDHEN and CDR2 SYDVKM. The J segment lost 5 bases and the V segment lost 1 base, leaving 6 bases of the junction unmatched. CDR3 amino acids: CASSLSGSGGAETQYF. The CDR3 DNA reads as TGTGCCAGCAGTTTATCCGGTAGCGGGGGGGCGGAGACCCAGTACTTC.

CDR3 loop: CASRQGNADTQYF. In nucleotides, the CDR3 is TGTGCCAGTCGACAGGGAAATGCAGATACGCAGTATTTT. The V gene is TRBV19, the J gene TRBJ2-3, with TRBD1 identical over 7 bases. Per germline, CDR1 LNHDA and CDR2 SQIVND (reference sequence). The CDR3 has 13 residues. V shed 8 bases and J 4 bases; nucleotides not matched to a gene: 6.

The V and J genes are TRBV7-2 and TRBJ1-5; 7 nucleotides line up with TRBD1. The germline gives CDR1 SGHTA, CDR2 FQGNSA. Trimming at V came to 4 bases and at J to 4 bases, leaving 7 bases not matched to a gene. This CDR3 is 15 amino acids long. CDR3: CASSSIPGQNQPQHF. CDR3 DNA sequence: TGTGCCAGCAGCTCTATCCCGGGACAGAATCAGCCCCAGCATTTT. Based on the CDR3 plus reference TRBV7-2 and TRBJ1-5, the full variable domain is GAGVSQSPSNKVTEKGKDVELRCDPISGHTALYWYRQSLGQGLEFLIYFQGNSAPDKSGLPSDRFSAERTGGSVSTLTIQRTQQEDSAVYLCASSSIPGQNQPQHFGDGTRLSIL.